Listed below are T cell receptor beta chains from one sample, sequenced in a study of radiation and T cells in renal cell carcinoma. Measured with immunoSEQ multiplex PCR; TCRdb has only the in-frame clones, and not every one. The sample has 120,000 to 150,000 clones, roughly 90% seen once; the top ten hold around 17%. Here the sequenced sample was blood, taken from a patient whose treatment included radiotherapy and nephrectomy. The receptors were gathered from a woman aged 45 to 65 with renal cell carcinoma. Each CDR3 is given with its conserved first and last residue. The D gene is left open where the match is weak.

j_call: TRBJ1-5
d_call: .
v_call: TRBV7-2
cdr3_aa: CASRSGTTGQPQHF

j_call: TRBJ1-2
d_call: .
v_call: TRBV5-6
cdr3_aa: CASSPGNYGYTF

j_call: TRBJ2-5
d_call: .
v_call: TRBV5-1
cdr3_aa: CASSFRGPGRETQYF

j_call: TRBJ2-5
d_call: .
v_call: TRBV4-1
cdr3_aa: CASSQGGASETQYF

j_call: TRBJ2-2
d_call: .
v_call: TRBV7-2
cdr3_aa: CASSLIAGETEELFF

j_call: TRBJ2-7
d_call: TRBD2
v_call: TRBV4-3
cdr3_aa: CASSRREGHEQYF

j_call: TRBJ1-6
d_call: .
v_call: TRBV10-2
cdr3_aa: CASSEPLNNSPLHF

j_call: TRBJ1-2
d_call: .
v_call: TRBV11-1
cdr3_aa: CASSFGVDYGYTF

j_call: TRBJ2-5
d_call: .
v_call: TRBV6-5
cdr3_aa: CASSWGQTQYF

j_call: TRBJ2-5
d_call: .
v_call: TRBV7-2
cdr3_aa: CASSRSRDGNRETQYF

j_call: TRBJ2-7
d_call: .
v_call: TRBV2
cdr3_aa: CASSVSQGEQYF

j_call: TRBJ2-3
d_call: TRBD2
v_call: TRBV19
cdr3_aa: CASSMAQGGGTDTQYF

j_call: TRBJ1-5
d_call: .
v_call: TRBV4-1
cdr3_aa: CASSPAPASKVNQPQHF

j_call: TRBJ1-3
d_call: TRBD1
v_call: TRBV6-5
cdr3_aa: CASSLQGARSGNTIYF

j_call: TRBJ1-4
d_call: .
v_call: TRBV6-4
cdr3_aa: CASRSPGVINEKLFF

j_call: TRBJ2-1
d_call: .
v_call: TRBV4-1
cdr3_aa: CASSQGRSNEQFF

j_call: TRBJ2-2
d_call: .
v_call: TRBV5-1
cdr3_aa: CASSLNGNTGELFF

j_call: TRBJ1-4
d_call: .
v_call: TRBV13
cdr3_aa: CASSLGEEKLFF

j_call: TRBJ1-2
d_call: TRBD1
v_call: TRBV7-9
cdr3_aa: CASTQGGGAGENGYTF

j_call: TRBJ1-2
d_call: .
v_call: TRBV6-5
cdr3_aa: CASSRTDSPRGYTF

j_call: TRBJ1-3
d_call: TRBD1
v_call: TRBV11-2
cdr3_aa: CASSLGPWTGGSGNTIYF

j_call: TRBJ1-2
d_call: TRBD1
v_call: TRBV28
cdr3_aa: CASGDRDDGYTF

j_call: TRBJ1-4
d_call: TRBD1
v_call: TRBV23-1
cdr3_aa: CASSRRDREKLFF

j_call: TRBJ2-7
d_call: TRBD2
v_call: TRBV7-2
cdr3_aa: CASSSTSGSYEQYF

j_call: TRBJ1-1
d_call: .
v_call: TRBV9
cdr3_aa: CASSPHLTPDVLNTEAFF

j_call: TRBJ2-3
d_call: TRBD1
v_call: TRBV29-1
cdr3_aa: CSVGRTGPVDTQYF

j_call: TRBJ1-2
d_call: TRBD1
v_call: TRBV7-2
cdr3_aa: CASSPRTGGSYGYTF

j_call: TRBJ1-4
d_call: .
v_call: TRBV7-9
cdr3_aa: CASSPRGGPYIRGEKLFF

j_call: TRBJ2-7
d_call: .
v_call: TRBV27
cdr3_aa: CASSLALSYEQYF

j_call: TRBJ1-2
d_call: TRBD1
v_call: TRBV7-2
cdr3_aa: CASSLGGTGYGYTF

j_call: TRBJ2-7
d_call: .
v_call: TRBV11-3
cdr3_aa: CASSLGPSYEQYF

j_call: TRBJ1-2
d_call: .
v_call: TRBV28
cdr3_aa: CASRGAGYGYTF

j_call: TRBJ2-2
d_call: .
v_call: TRBV27
cdr3_aa: CASSLTLGSGELFF

j_call: TRBJ1-1
d_call: .
v_call: TRBV25-1
cdr3_aa: CASSQTGMNTEAFF

j_call: TRBJ2-3
d_call: .
v_call: TRBV27
cdr3_aa: CASSLSPEEGLPSTDTQYF

j_call: TRBJ2-2
d_call: TRBD1
v_call: TRBV6-4
cdr3_aa: CASSAGTETGELFF

j_call: TRBJ2-7
d_call: .
v_call: TRBV11-2
cdr3_aa: CASTKRTDSYEQYF

j_call: TRBJ2-5
d_call: TRBD2
v_call: TRBV5-6
cdr3_aa: CASSSIGLGLAGFKTQYF

j_call: TRBJ2-5
d_call: .
v_call: TRBV14
cdr3_aa: CASSPRTGKETQYF

j_call: TRBJ1-2
d_call: TRBD1
v_call: TRBV6-5
cdr3_aa: CASSSFSTGGGYGYTF

j_call: TRBJ2-5
d_call: TRBD2
v_call: TRBV7-2
cdr3_aa: CASSSVSSGSWETQYF

j_call: TRBJ1-4
d_call: .
v_call: TRBV5-1
cdr3_aa: CASSLRPGEDEKLFF

j_call: TRBJ2-5
d_call: TRBD2
v_call: TRBV5-6
cdr3_aa: CASSQGLAGTVGTQYF

j_call: TRBJ2-1
d_call: .
v_call: TRBV9
cdr3_aa: CASSAGSGSYNEQFF

j_call: TRBJ2-7
d_call: TRBD2
v_call: TRBV7-9
cdr3_aa: CASSSGGLAGDPVMDEQYF

j_call: TRBJ2-1
d_call: TRBD2
v_call: TRBV7-2
cdr3_aa: CASSSDPGGEQFF

j_call: TRBJ1-3
d_call: TRBD1
v_call: TRBV9
cdr3_aa: CASSVDPGQISGNTIYF

j_call: TRBJ1-2
d_call: TRBD1
v_call: TRBV7-9
cdr3_aa: CASSHRDRFNYGYTF

j_call: TRBJ2-2
d_call: TRBD1
v_call: TRBV5-1
cdr3_aa: CASSVQGARTGELFF

j_call: TRBJ2-3
d_call: .
v_call: TRBV11-3
cdr3_aa: CASSSGSSTDTQYF

j_call: TRBJ2-7
d_call: TRBD1
v_call: TRBV7-2
cdr3_aa: CASSLAPDRGYEQYF

j_call: TRBJ2-3
d_call: .
v_call: TRBV27
cdr3_aa: CASSRSQSDTQYF

j_call: TRBJ2-3
d_call: .
v_call: TRBV5-1
cdr3_aa: CASSLSLDLTDTQYF